This entry lists 32 T cell receptor beta chains sequenced from one sample in a study of blood T cells in healthy people across ages. For the second PCR, which ran for about 7 to 11 cycles, a sample-barcoded 5' primer and a J-beta primer mix were used. From the 5' RACE reads, TCRdb called clonotypes with MiXCR, one entry per CDR3 protein. This repertoire shows hundreds of thousands of distinct CDR3 sequences, under 30% found once; its top ten account for just under 9%. The same data also went into a second study, on T cells of mothers and their children.

Sequenced input: blood. The receptors shown here come from a boy younger than 18 in good health.

The CDR3: CASIPWGLDTGELFF. In DNA form, the CDR3 reads TGTGCCAGCATCCCGTGGGGTCTCGACACCGGGGAGCTGTTTTTT. The V call is TRBV7-9, the J call TRBJ2-2; D gene ambiguous. This CDR3 is built from 15 residues. Between the trimmed V and J ends, which lost 7 bases and 3 bases, there was a span of 15 bases. Germline-derived CDR1 and CDR2 are SEHNR and FQNEAQ (reference sequence).

The V and J genes are TRBV20-1 and TRBJ1-1; 8 bases fit TRBD1. Looked up from germline, CDR1 is DFQATT and CDR2 is SNEGSKA (reference sequence). This CDR3 is 13 amino acids long. Trimming took 0 bases from V and 5 from J; bases not matched to a gene: 2. CDR3 nucleotides: TGCAGTGCTAGAGACAGGGGGCGAACTGAAGCTTTCTTT. Its translation: CSARDRGRTEAFF.

The chain uses TRBV20-1 and TRBJ2-7, with D uncertain. In germline, CDR1 is DFQATT, CDR2 SNEGSKA (reference sequence). V lost 5 bases, J lost 2 bases, and 10 bases lay in between. The CDR3 sequence is 12 residues long. Written as DNA, the CDR3 is TGCAGTGCTCCCGACACCACCTACGAGCAGTACTTC. This codes for CSAPDTTYEQYF.

This chain links TRBV12-3 or TRBV12-4 with TRBJ2-3, with TRBD2 matching over 7 bases. The CDR3 has 17 amino acids. J gave up 3 bases and V 6 bases, and 15 bases lay outside the gene matches. The CDR3 here is CASSSLLLAGRTDTQYF. The CDR3 DNA reads TGTGCCAGCAGCTCGCTTCTCTTAGCGGGTCGAACAGATACGCAGTATTTT.

Written as DNA, the CDR3 is TGTGCCACCAGTGATTATCCGGGACAGCGGATTTACGAGCAGTACTTC. It codes for CATSDYPGQRIYEQYF. The chain recombines TRBV24-1 with TRBJ2-7, with 7 bases that match TRBD1. The length of the CDR3 is 16 residues. After removal of 2 bases from V and 4 bases from J, the junction contained 10 bases not matched to a gene. The germline CDR1 and CDR2 sequences are KGHDR and SFDVKD.

Concerning this clonotype itself: The CDR3 does not end in the conserved phenylalanine or tryptophan, so this is likely a read error. The chain couples TRBV3-1 to TRBJ2-7; D call uncertain. Trimming stripped 0 bases from V and 5 bases from J, with 14 bases between. Germline lookup yields CDR1 LGHDT and CDR2 YNNKEL (reference sequence). The CDR3 is made up of 15 amino acids. The CDR3 sequence is CASSQDRKLPHEQYY. CDR3 nucleotides: TGTGCCAGCAGCCAAGATAGGAAACTGCCCCACGAGCAGTACTAC.

This clonotype was counted a few times. The chain recombines TRBV29-1 with TRBJ1-3; no clear D. This CDR3 has 13 amino acids. The germline gives CDR1 SQVTM, CDR2 ANQGSEA. V lost 4 bases, J lost 2 bases, and 9 bases lay in between. In nucleotides, the CDR3 is TGCAGCGTTGTTTCCAAGCCTGGAAACACCATATATTTT. This translates into CSVVSKPGNTIYF.

The V and J genes are TRBV28 and TRBJ2-1; 8 positions agree with TRBD2. Germline V CDR1 and CDR2: MDHEN, SYDVKM. Unmatched junction bases numbered 8, after V lost 7 bases and J lost 6 bases. The CDR3 is made up of 14 amino acids. The CDR3 loop reads CASIGGGPLNEQFF. The CDR3 bases are TGTGCCAGCATAGGCGGGGGGCCCCTCAATGAGCAGTTCTTC.

In this sample, this clonotype turned up a few times. The gene calls are TRBV28 and TRBJ2-4, with TRBD2 identical over 11 bases. CDR3 length: 18 residues. Per the germline V gene, CDR1 is MDHEN and CDR2 is SYDVKM. The V and J ends lost 6 bases and 9 bases, in that order; junction bases with no gene match: 19. This CDR3 reads CASSRIAGGPTGGGIQYF. The CDR3 nucleotides are TGTGCCAGCAGCCGTATAGCGGGAGGGCCCACCGGAGGGGGCATTCAGTACTTC.

Written as DNA, the CDR3 is TGTGCCAGCAGCTTCGGACAGGGGGCGGCTTTCTTT. It translates to CASSFGQGAAFF. This chain connects TRBV7-2 to TRBJ1-1; 11 bases match TRBD1. J was trimmed by 11 bases and V by 3 bases; bases with no gene match: 2. The CDR3 loop spans 12 amino acids. CDR1 SGHTA and CDR2 FQGNSA come from the germline V gene.

This chain links TRBV2 with TRBJ1-5; unclear D gene. V was pared by 5 bases and J by 0 bases, with 14 bases between. This CDR3 has 16 amino acids. CDR1 and CDR2 from the germline V gene are SNHLY and FYNNEI. The CDR3 is CASSLGGGDSNQPQHF. The CDR3 DNA reads TGTGCCAGCAGTCTAGGTGGTGGCGATAGCAATCAGCCCCAGCATTTT. The whole variable domain, filled in from reference TRBV2 and TRBJ1-5, reads EPEVTQTPSHQVTQMGQEVILRCVPISNHLYFYWYRQILGQKVEFLVSFYNNEISEKSEIFDDQFSVERPDGSNFTLKIRSTKLEDSAMYFCASSLGGGDSNQPQHFGDGTRLSIL.

V and J are TRBV20-1 and TRBJ2-7; the match to TRBD1 covers 7 bases. CDR1 is DFQATT and CDR2 is SNEGSKA in the germline V gene (reference sequence). V lost 4 bases and J lost 0; bases outside the gene matches: 9. The CDR3 extends over 15 amino acids. CDR3 in amino acids: CSAISLAGGSYEQYF. In DNA form, the CDR3 reads TGCAGTGCTATATCTTTGGCAGGGGGCTCCTACGAGCAGTACTTC.

This clonotype was observed a handful of times. The CDR3, as DNA: TGTGCCAGTAGTCATCCAGCTTATAATTCACCCCTCCACTTT. Residues: CASSHPAYNSPLHF. J is TRBJ1-6 and V is TRBV19; D call uncertain. The germline gives CDR1 LNHDA, CDR2 SQIVND (reference sequence). The V and J ends lost 5 bases and 4 bases respectively, with 9 bases between them. This CDR3 has 14 amino acids.

Details on this clonotype: A read error may account for a junction end that differs from germline. CDR3 in DNA: TGTGCCGGCAGTTTACTGGGGACTGAAGCTTTCTTT. It encodes CAGSLLGTEAFF. The chain carries TRBV12-3 or TRBV12-4 and TRBJ1-1; D remains ambiguous. The CDR3 consists of 12 residues.

The table lists this clonotype with a few counts. The rearrangement joins TRBV24-1 to TRBJ2-6, with a weak D call TRBD1 (6 bases). Trimming shortened V by 6 bases and J by 1 base, and 15 bases separated the two germline ends. The CDR3 contains 17 residues. Germline V CDR1 and CDR2: KGHDR, SFDVKD. The CDR3 bases are TGTGCCACCAGTCCACAGGGACCTATATCTGGGGCCAACGTCCTGACTTTC. Encoded protein: CATSPQGPISGANVLTF.

As concerns this clonotype: One junction end disagrees with the germline gene, perhaps due to a read error. V and J are TRBV27 and TRBJ2-7; D ambiguous. Germline V gene data show CDR1 as MNHEY and CDR2 as SMNVEV (reference sequence). There are 14 residues in the CDR3. The DNA for the CDR3 is TGTGCCGGCAGTTTAGTTTCGCAATCCTACGAGCAGTACTTC. The encoded protein is CAGSLVSQSYEQYF.

This clonotype was observed a handful of times. The chain couples TRBV6-2 or TRBV6-3 to TRBJ2-7; D tentatively fits TRBD1 or TRBD2 (5 bases each). The CDR3 is 13 amino acids. Germline V gene lookup returns CDR1 MNHEY and CDR2 SVGEGT. With 2 bases removed from V and 5 bases from J, the gap between germline ends came to 10 bases. As DNA, the CDR3 is TGTGCCAGCAGTTACCTCCGGGGCCACGAGCAGTACTTC. It specifies CASSYLRGHEQYF.

This clonotype came up once. The genes are TRBV5-1 and TRBJ2-7; possible D gene TRBD2, 5 bases. CDR1 and CDR2 from the germline V gene are SGHRS and YFSETQ. Between the trimmed V and J ends, which lost 0 bases and 0 bases, there was a span of 16 bases. CDR3 size: 17 residues. The CDR3 sequence: CASSLVVGAGDSYEQYF. In DNA form, the CDR3 reads TGCGCCAGCAGCTTGGTGGTTGGCGCCGGGGACTCCTACGAGCAGTACTTC.

This clonotype came up a few times. This chain links TRBV12-3 or TRBV12-4 with TRBJ2-5, with D tentatively TRBD1 (6 bases). Trimming removed 9 bases at V and 5 bases at J, with 19 bases between. This CDR3 has 14 amino acids. For the CDR3, the DNA is TGTGCCAGAAGAACAGGGCCAAGGTGGGAGACCCAGTACTTC. Its protein product is CARRTGPRWETQYF.

This clonotype was detected a few times. CDR3 amino acids: CASGPGDTQYF. The CDR3 coding sequence is TGTGCCAGCGGTCCTGGAGATACGCAGTATTTT. V and J are TRBV12-3 or TRBV12-4 and TRBJ2-3; D remains unclear. V was cut by 8 bases and J by 5 bases, with 8 bases left in between. This CDR3 contains 11 residues.

The DNA of the CDR3 is TGTGCCAGCAGCGAACAGGGGGCCCTTAACTATGGCTACACCTTC. Protein product: CASSEQGALNYGYTF. The chain employs TRBV7-2 and TRBJ1-2; 9 bases are a match to TRBD1. The trim removed 5 bases at V and 1 base at J, leaving 5 bases unmatched. This CDR3 contains 15 residues. Germline assignment: CDR1 SGHTA and CDR2 FQGNSA.

The rearrangement links TRBV5-1 to TRBJ2-2; D might be TRBD2 (6 bases). The V end was cut by 4 bases, the J end by 0 bases, with 13 bases between. Germline CDR1 reads SGHRS; CDR2 reads YFSETQ. The CDR3 consists of 16 residues. The CDR3 DNA sequence: TGCGCCAGCAGCGTTGGGACTGCCGCGAACACCGGGGAGCTGTTTTTT. This gives the protein CASSVGTAANTGELFF.

This clonotype was seen many times. This chain joins TRBV6-2 or TRBV6-3 and TRBJ1-5; no reliable D call. Germline V CDR1 and CDR2: MNHEY, SVGEGT. CDR3 length: 12 residues. Trimming cost V 6 bases and J 7 bases, with 10 bases left between them. CDR3 sequence: CASRRGSQPQHF. CDR3 coding DNA: TGTGCCAGCAGACGGGGTTCCCAGCCCCAGCATTTT.

This clonotype occurred a few times. The chain joins TRBV29-1 to TRBJ1-1; D may be TRBD1 (5 bases). Germline-derived CDR1 and CDR2 are SQVTM and ANQGSEA. There are 11 residues in the CDR3. With 6 bases removed from V and 4 bases from J, the gap between germline ends came to 9 bases. The CDR3 is CSVGGGTEAFF. The CDR3 DNA follows: TGCAGCGTCGGCGGGGGCACTGAAGCTTTCTTT.

This chain uses TRBV11-3 with TRBJ2-7; 11 nucleotides agree with TRBD2. The CDR3 has 15 amino acids. V was clipped by 4 bases and J by 6 bases; unmatched bases: 8. Looked up from germline, CDR1 is SGHNT and CDR2 is YENEEA. The CDR3 is CASSSSGLAGGEQYF. The CDR3 DNA reads TGTGCCAGCAGCTCCTCTGGCCTAGCGGGAGGCGAGCAGTACTTC.

This clonotype was recorded once. The genes are TRBV5-1 and TRBJ2-1, with D unclear. The germline V gene has CDR1 SGHRS and CDR2 YFSETQ. The CDR3 spans 15 residues. V dropped 3 bases and J dropped 0 bases, with 10 bases sitting between them. DNA for the CDR3: TGCGCCAGCAGCTCTACGGTGAGCTCCTACAATGAGCAGTTCTTC. This sequence encodes CASSSTVSSYNEQFF.

The rearrangement joins TRBV15 to TRBJ2-1; D is ambiguous. The CDR3 covers 13 residues. The germline V gene encodes CDR1 LNHNV and CDR2 YYDKDF (reference sequence). Trimming cost V 6 bases and J 6 bases, with 12 bases left between them. This CDR3 is CATRDGTGNEQFF. The CDR3 DNA sequence: TGTGCCACCAGGGACGGTACGGGCAATGAGCAGTTCTTC.

V is TRBV20-1 and J is TRBJ2-5; the match to TRBD2 covers 9 bases. The length of the CDR3 is 14 residues. J was trimmed by 8 bases and V by 5 bases; bases with no gene match: 12. CDR1 and CDR2 from the germline V gene are DFQATT and SNEGSKA (reference sequence). CDR3 sequence: CSADHAGGITTQYF. The CDR3 coding sequence is TGCAGTGCTGACCATGCGGGAGGGATCACAACCCAGTACTTC.

The chain uses TRBV7-9 and TRBJ2-3, with TRBD2 matching 15 bases. V dropped 6 bases and J dropped 2; count of bases not matched to a gene: 3. The CDR3 totals 16 residues. Germline CDR1 reads SEHNR; CDR2 reads FQNEAQ (reference sequence). The CDR3 loop reads CASRGTSGGPTDTQYF. The CDR3 DNA reads TGTGCCAGCAGAGGGACTAGCGGGGGGCCCACAGATACGCAGTATTTT.

In this sample, this clonotype turned up a few times. This sequence joins TRBV12-3 or TRBV12-4 and TRBJ1-6, with TRBD1 identical over 7 bases. Trimming cost V 6 bases and J 10 bases; bases outside gene matches: 12. There are 15 residues in the CDR3. CDR3 residues: CASSALDRRDSPLHF. CDR3 nucleotides: TGTGCCAGCAGCGCCCTGGACAGGAGGGACTCACCCCTCCACTTT.

This clonotype was recorded a few times. The rearrangement uses TRBV27 and TRBJ1-1; D is undetermined. The CDR3 contains 12 residues. With 5 bases removed from V and 6 bases from J, the gap between germline ends came to 10 bases. Germline V gives CDR1 MNHEY, CDR2 SMNVEV (reference sequence). The DNA for the CDR3 is TGTGCCAGCAGTACACGGGAGGCTGAAGCTTTCTTT. It is translated as CASSTREAEAFF.

The chain employs TRBV29-1 and TRBJ1-2; TRBD1 agrees at 9 bases. CDR1 is SQVTM, CDR2 ANQGSEA, per germline. The CDR3 is made up of 16 amino acids. Unmatched junction bases numbered 10, after V lost 1 base and J lost 4 bases. CDR3 in amino acids: CSVEALDRGWGYGYTF. CDR3 sequence (DNA): TGCAGCGTTGAAGCCCTGGACAGGGGTTGGGGCTATGGCTACACCTTC.